This TCR beta chain is drawn from a study of cytomegalovirus exposure and HLA in healthy donors (dated by TCRdb to 2016 to 2017). A note on the overall study: An earlier analysis of roughly 630 of the donors reported 250 to 350 Gb of sequence data and more than 90 million unique TCR beta sequences from 150 million to 200 million T cells. Both class I and class II loci were covered by HLA typing, at four-digit resolution. A later analysis re-analyzed previously published TCR beta repertoires from about 600 donors and added high-resolution HLA genotyping to study TCR occurrence patterns. Every discovery cohort repertoire had been produced on one sequencing platform. The T cell repertoires of around 730 subjects were profiled by immunosequencing and related to cytomegalovirus serostatus. In addition to the first cohort of around 670 subjects, a separate validation cohort of approximately 120 different subjects was used. About 5 DR-DQ haplotypes were handled as single units for association and clustering, since linkage in the cohort was strong. Of the 350 to 450 genotyped donors, over 65% fell in the genetic ancestry cluster associated with self-reported Caucasian donors. Typing coverage varied by locus: roughly 629-630 donors for A, B, C, DRB1 and DQB1; approximately 500 for DQA1; 606 for DPA1; more than 450 for DPB1. About 320 gigabases of sequencing data and around 87 million unique TCR sequences were included in an early release covering roughly 700 HLA-typed donors. The later analysis used no new phenotypic data to find candidate immune exposures, relying instead on TCR beta sequences and their occurrence across donors. To predict cytomegalovirus infection status, the study brought together high-throughput TCR immunosequencing, statistical association of individual TCRs with disease status, and machine learning. Alongside the repertoire data, information on donor age, sex, ethnicity and CMV serostatus was compiled. An earlier analysis of approximately 580 of the donors used high-throughput TCR beta sequencing to judge whether each TCR beta V gene segment behaved as functional or pseudogenic. A later genetic analysis used genome-wide SNP genotypes for 398 of the 666 donors, treating that subset as a discovery cohort. The study aimed to test whether signatures of past pathogen exposure could be identified by cataloging public T cell receptors. On average, 235,054 unique TCR beta nucleotide sequences were sequenced per donor among a few hundred genotyped donors of the cohort, with 15% to 20% of those sequences being non-productive.

Library prep was done by the immunoSEQ multiplex PCR assay. The multiplex PCR relied on a mix of 60 forward primers for TCR Vbeta segments and 13 reverse primers for TCR Jbeta segments. Amplification of the CDR3 region of rearranged TCR beta genes was performed with a multiplex PCR assay on genomic DNA. The Illumina HiSeq System was used to sequence the amplified TCR beta libraries as 87-base-pair reads. The authors' analysis ran thus. A later analysis counted approximately 76 million unique TCR beta chains across the 666 repertoires, and some 12 million of these chains were shared by at least two donors. Raw reads were error-corrected and collapsed into unique sequences by a nearest-neighbor algorithm in which closely related sequences were merged to remove PCR and sequencing errors. To assign V, D and J gene segments, CDR3 sequences were aligned to IMGT reference sequences. For a sequence to be retained, a match of at least six nucleotides was required to both a V gene segment and a J gene segment. A rearrangement was called productive if the CDR3 had no stop codons and remained in frame with V and J, and every other rearrangement was called non-productive. Following IMGT convention, CDR3 was defined as the stretch from the second conserved V-encoded cysteine up to the conserved J-encoded phenylalanine. The earlier analysis of 587 of the donors excluded sequences that lacked an unambiguous match to a single V gene segment. In an earlier analysis of a few hundred of the donors, V segments were called functional above 56.7% productive rearrangements and were called segregating when the between-donor standard deviation exceeded 5%. A statistical classification framework was developed to diagnose cytomegalovirus status using the catalog of TCR beta chain sequences. A later analysis assigned V and J genes by comparing TCR nucleotide sequences with IMGT/GENE-DB human TR gene sequences. Using the TCRdist pipeline, a later analysis assigned CDR3 sequences along with most-parsimonious VDJ recombination scenarios. In a later analysis, each TCR beta chain was defined by its CDR3 amino acid sequence together with its V-gene family, and reads lacking a unique V-gene family were excluded. As a way to deal with suspected cross-contamination and a sequencing artifact, a later analysis dropped approximately 570 nucleotide sequences that were highly shared and had low generation probability. A later analysis calculated a clonal expansion index for each public chain from normalized within-repertoire ranks of inferred template counts. In a later analysis, generation probabilities were computed with a VDJ recombination model fitted to out-of-frame rearrangements, and the resulting probabilities were checked against IGoR. Hypergeometric tests were used in a later analysis to score TCR-TCR, TCR-HLA and TCR-CMV co-occurrence, with a repertoire-size bias correction applied to the TCR pairs. False discovery rates were estimated in a later analysis by permuting HLA or CMV assignments 20 times. In a later analysis, co-occurring TCRs were grouped with DBSCAN, and TCRdist sequence similarity was added when clustering was performed within HLA-allele-positive subsets. For co-occurrence clustering, repertoires with fewer than 30,000 or more than 120,000 public chains were excluded, along with five repertoires with anomalous nucleotide sharing. The clones in this table, taken by TCRdb from immuneACCESS, are in-frame only. Not every clone is retained; where verified, under half of the shortfall comes from an unresolved V gene, and the cause of the rest is unknown. V and J calls and clone size follow that table, whereas D and trimming were derived from the DNA. The sample profile shows some 120,000 clones; 75% to 85% of them were found once. Of the sample, approximately 8.4% falls within the top ten clones.

As for this clone: Its cognate antigen has yet to be identified. No much larger clone exists at a distance of one base, and base qualities are not known.

The cohort consisted of 600 to 750 healthy bone marrow donors. All cohort members were sampled while nominally healthy, although unrecorded immune exposures were likely present. The donor was CMV seropositive and belonged to the group of 250 to 300 seropositive cohort members. A peripheral blood sample was provided by each donor, and peripheral blood mononuclear cells were used for TCR beta sequencing. The Qiagen DNeasy Blood Extraction Kit was used to extract genomic DNA from the blood cell samples. Results and caveats for the whole study, not just this receptor: A further reported finding was that TCR beta sequences accurately predicted the HLA-A and HLA-B alleles for most subjects in the first cohort. A later analysis found that HLA-associated TCR beta chains were more clonally expanded and had lower generation probabilities than equally common non-associated chains. CMV serostatus was the only immune exposure information available for the cohort. The presence/absence analyses assumed that sequencing depth was roughly uniform across donors, and that assumption may not be true. A cluster of highly shared sequence variants was judged likely to be a technical artifact of the sequencing pipeline. Assigning TCR associations to individual alleles was difficult when HLA alleles, especially DR and DQ, strongly co-occurred. The authors suggested that the approach could potentially be generalized to other disease states and immunological phenotypes. A few of the identified cytomegalovirus-associated TCR beta chains were confirmed in vitro to be specific for cytomegalovirus antigens. Most CMV-associated TCR beta chains appeared to be HLA-restricted in a later analysis, and the HLA associations seemed to be driven largely by CMV exposure. In a later genetic analysis, a missense DCLRE1C variant was associated with V-gene and J-gene trimming of TCR beta chains, and the association was replicated in an independent cohort. Linkage disequilibrium might explain the correlated functional status among segregating V segments, but an unknown experimental factor could not be ruled out. The study listed 150 to 200 TCR beta chains as associated with cytomegalovirus. The classifier was reported to diagnose cytomegalovirus status with high specificity and sensitivity in both the original and validation cohorts. Because counts were too low, about 15 rarely observed V segments, including chromosome 9 orphons, were left out of the earlier analysis of about 620 of the donors. In this cohort, only TCR beta chains were sequenced, and detectable features were limited by the absence of alpha or paired-chain data. Because some donors lacked HLA typing at each locus, the association tests relied only on the typed subset. In a later analysis, TCR association rates were found to vary across HLA loci, with the most associated TCRs seen for DRB1 alleles and the fewest for HLA-C alleles. Some IMGT-functional V segments, including TRBV6-2 and TRBV6-3, could not be distinguished by the 87-base-pair reads and were therefore excluded. In a later analysis, several top co-occurrence clusters were reported to appear linked to parvovirus B19, influenza, CMV and Epstein-Barr virus. According to a later genetic analysis, donors in an Asian-associated ancestry cluster had fewer N-insertions in productive TCRs than the approximately 700-donor mean. In a later analysis, 15,000 to 20,000 TCR beta sequences were associated with specific HLA alleles at a false discovery rate of 0.05. While some public TCRs were present in many individuals, most TCR sequences turned up only very rarely across donors. In an earlier analysis of about 550 of the donors, most TCR beta V segments were observed in productive rearrangements about 90% or about 30% of the time, broadly matching IMGT annotations.

As encoded in the germline V gene, CDR1 is MNHEY while CDR2 is SVGAGI. A distance of 12 bases separates the germline ends of V and J, which lose 5 bases and 2 bases respectively. The CDR3 sequence holds 14 residues, the cysteine and phenylalanine included. Only the CDR3 DNA is retained, 42 bases long and in frame from the first base. Here the chain combines TRBV6-5 and TRBJ1-2, with the D gene uncertain. This TCR was recovered from a young man in good health and CMV-seropositive. Sequencing input: PBMCs. The nucleotide sequence is TGTGCCAGCAGTCCTCACTCGGGGAACTATGGCTACACCTTC. This translates into CASSPHSGNYGYTF.